This passage covers 23 T cell receptor beta chains from one sample sequenced in a study of PD-1 blockade in classical Hodgkin lymphoma. After autologous stem cell transplantation all patients relapsed, and prior brentuximab vedotin exposure differed between cohorts. Assay used: immunoSEQ multiplex PCR; TCRdb lists only in-frame clones, some missing. This table holds 30,000 to 35,000 clones, 65% to 90% found once. This specimen consisted of peripheral blood mononuclear cells (PBMCs), obtained at baseline. The source of these receptors is a human donor with classical Hodgkin lymphoma.

The chain has TRBV18 and TRBJ1-4; D is unclear. The CDR3 runs to 14 residues. Germline CDR1 reads KGHSH; CDR2 reads LQKENI. The germline V and J ends were trimmed by 5 bases and 6 bases, with 13 bases remaining between them. The CDR3 protein is CASSIGPRDEKLFF. CDR3 DNA sequence: TGTGCCAGCTCAATCGGGCCCCGAGATGAAAAACTGTTTTTT.

CDR3 nucleotide sequence: TGCGCCAGCAGCCCGGGACAGGTTCCGGGTGATACGCAGTATTTT. This codes for CASSPGQVPGDTQYF. The chain couples TRBV4-3 to TRBJ2-3; 8 bases map to TRBD1. The CDR3 length is 15 residues. The trim removed 4 bases at V and 6 bases at J, leaving 9 bases unmatched. Germline loops: CDR1 LGHNA, CDR2 YSLEER.

CDR3 in amino acids: CASRGLAGGFYEQYF. The CDR3 nucleotides are TGTGCCAGCAGGGGACTAGCGGGGGGGTTCTACGAGCAGTACTTC. The chain uses TRBV27 and TRBJ2-7, with 16 nucleotides matching TRBD2. This CDR3 is built from 15 residues. The ends lost 6 bases at V and 3 bases at J; junction bases unmatched: 2. Germline V gives CDR1 MNHEY, CDR2 SMNVEV (reference sequence).

The genes are TRBV29-1 and TRBJ2-1; tentative D call: TRBD1 (5 bases). Germline loops: CDR1 SQVTM, CDR2 ANQGSEA. The CDR3 extends over 13 amino acids. The germline V and J ends were trimmed by 7 bases and 0 bases, with 10 bases remaining between them. The CDR3: CSGQGSSYNEQFF. CDR3 DNA sequence: TGCAGCGGTCAGGGAAGCTCCTACAATGAGCAGTTCTTC.

The V and J genes are TRBV11-1 and TRBJ1-6; TRBD1 might be the D (6 bases). The CDR3 covers 15 residues. Between the trimmed V and J ends, which lost 7 bases and 7 bases, there was a span of 17 bases. Germline values: CDR1 SGHAT, CDR2 FQDESV (reference sequence). The CDR3 protein is CASTNLQGGNSPLHF. The DNA for the CDR3 is TGTGCCAGCACCAACCTACAGGGTGGGAATTCACCCCTCCACTTT.

This sequence joins TRBV30 and TRBJ2-7, with D unresolved. The CDR3 has 14 residues. CDR1 GTSNPN and CDR2 SVGIG come from the germline V gene (reference sequence). V lost 0 bases and J lost 5, with 14 bases in between. CDR3 sequence: CAWSVLYTSDEQYF. For the CDR3, the DNA is TGTGCCTGGAGTGTACTGTACACCAGCGACGAGCAGTACTTC.

Worth noting for this clone: The sample carries other DNA sequences with the same CDR3. The rearrangement uses TRBV30 and TRBJ1-5; 7 bases match TRBD1. V lost 0 bases to trimming and J lost 6 bases; unmatched junction nucleotides: 2. Germline CDR1 GTSNPN, CDR2 SVGIG (reference sequence). CDR3 length equals 13 residues. The CDR3 loop is CAWSVQGTQPQHF. In DNA, the CDR3 is TGTGCCTGGAGTGTACAGGGGACTCAGCCCCAGCATTTT.

The CDR3 loop reads CASSIGPGLAGVQSSYNEQFF. CDR3 DNA: TGTGCCAGTAGTATAGGCCCCGGACTAGCGGGGGTACAGAGCTCCTACAATGAGCAGTTCTTC. The chain carries TRBV19 and TRBJ2-1; 13 nucleotides line up with TRBD2. V dropped 1 base and J dropped 0; count of bases not matched to a gene: 12. Germline CDR1 and CDR2: LNHDA and SQIVND (reference sequence). The CDR3 runs to 21 residues.

The J gene is TRBJ1-2, the V gene TRBV6-6; D is possibly TRBD1 (5 bases). CDR3 size: 13 residues. Germline V gene lookup returns CDR1 MNHNY and CDR2 SVGAGI (reference sequence). Trimming removed 5 bases at V and 8 bases at J, with 15 bases between. In DNA, the CDR3 is TGTGCCAGCAGTGACCCCGGGGCCGGGGGCTACACCTTC. This sequence encodes CASSDPGAGGYTF.

The rearrangement uses TRBV4-2 and TRBJ1-1, with D perhaps matching TRBD1 (5 bases). V was shortened by 4 bases and J by 4 bases, with 10 bases between the two germline ends. Germline V CDR1 and CDR2: LGHNA, YNFKEQ. The CDR3 is made up of 13 amino acids. In DNA form, the CDR3 reads TGTGCCAGCAGCCCCGAGGGACGCACTGAAGCTTTCTTT. Amino acids: CASSPEGRTEAFF.

The chain combines TRBV5-6 with TRBJ2-7, with D possibly being TRBD2 (5 bases). The CDR3 runs to 17 residues. V lost 0 bases, J lost 5 bases, and 21 bases lay in between. Germline V gene sequence: CDR1 SGHDT, CDR2 YYEEEE. The CDR3 sequence is CASSLEGFAGMTHEQYF. The CDR3 DNA sequence: TGTGCCAGCAGCTTGGAAGGTTTTGCGGGCATGACCCACGAGCAGTACTTC.

This chain uses TRBV6-5 with TRBJ1-5, with D tentatively TRBD1 (5 bases). Trimming pared 3 bases from V and 2 bases from J, leaving 14 bases between. The germline V gene encodes CDR1 MNHEY and CDR2 SVGAGI. This CDR3 region has 16 residues. The CDR3 bases are TGTGCCAGCAGTTATAGGGCAACGGGGGGCAATCAGCCCCAGCATTTT. Protein product: CASSYRATGGNQPQHF.

This rearrangement joins TRBV7-2 to TRBJ1-1; TRBD1 matches at 7 bases. V shed 3 bases and J 4 bases; nucleotides not matched to a gene: 5. Germline lookup yields CDR1 SGHTA and CDR2 FQGNSA. There are 14 residues in the CDR3. Here the CDR3 DNA reads TGTGCCAGCAGCTTTTACAGGGGTGGCACTGAAGCTTTCTTT. Translating it yields CASSFYRGGTEAFF.

Of note for this clone: A read error is likely, as this CDR3 ends without the conserved phenylalanine or tryptophan. The genes are TRBV9 and TRBJ2-7, with 9 bases identical to TRBD1. The J segment lost 5 bases and the V segment lost 4 bases, leaving 10 bases of the junction unmatched. The CDR3 extends over 15 amino acids. Germline loops: CDR1 SGDLS, CDR2 YYNGEE. CDR3 residues: CASSFRGQGSHEQYL. CDR3 nucleotide sequence: TGTGCCAGCAGCTTCCGAGGACAGGGGAGCCACGAGCAGTACCTC.

The chain joins TRBV9 to TRBJ1-1, with 8 bases matching TRBD1. CDR3 size: 18 residues. Germline V gene data show CDR1 as SGDLS and CDR2 as YYNGEE. V was clipped by 1 base and J by 1 base; unmatched bases: 12. DNA of the CDR3: TGTGCCAGCAGCGTAACTAACATCCCGGGACAGGAGAACACTGAAGCTTTCTTT. Amino acid sequence: CASSVTNIPGQENTEAFF.

In DNA form, the CDR3 reads TGTGCCAGCAGGTACCAGGGGGCCGTAGATACGCAGTATTTT. Amino acid sequence: CASRYQGAVDTQYF. V usage is TRBV6-5 and J usage is TRBJ2-3, with 8 bases that match TRBD1. Germline assignment: CDR1 MNHEY and CDR2 SVGAGI. The CDR3 has 14 amino acids. The ends lost 6 bases at V and 5 bases at J; junction bases unmatched: 7.

This rearrangement joins TRBV5-1 to TRBJ1-6, with no clear D. V was clipped by 0 bases and J by 9 bases, with 16 bases between them. In germline, CDR1 is SGHRS, CDR2 YFSETQ. CDR3 size: 16 residues. CDR3 protein: CASSLEASQVASPLHF. CDR3 DNA sequence: TGCGCCAGCAGCTTGGAGGCATCGCAGGTAGCTTCACCCCTCCACTTT.

V and J are TRBV19 and TRBJ1-2; 8 bases map to TRBD1. CDR3 length: 13 residues. J gave up 7 bases and V 6 bases, and 7 bases lay outside the gene matches. The germline V gene has CDR1 LNHDA and CDR2 SQIVND (reference sequence). The DNA of the CDR3 is TGTGCCAGTAGCTATCAGGGGGCGCGTGGCTACACCTTC. Translated, it gives CASSYQGARGYTF. The variable domain in full, with the rest retrieved from reference TRBV19 and TRBJ1-2, is DGGITQSPKYLFRKEGQNVTLSCEQNLNHDAMYWYRQDPGQGLRLIYYSQIVNDFQKGDIAEGYSVSREKKESFPLTVTSAQKNPTAFYLCASSYQGARGYTFGSGTRLTVV.

The chain has TRBV29-1 and TRBJ1-2; D gene uncertain. Germline loops: CDR1 SQVTM, CDR2 ANQGSEA. CDR3 length equals 12 residues. Trimming removed 6 bases at V and 4 bases at J, with 12 bases between. The CDR3 sequence: CSVDGFPYGYTF. DNA of the CDR3: TGCAGCGTCGACGGATTCCCCTATGGCTACACCTTC.

As regards this clone: A much larger clone lies one base from this, so it may be a read error. Within the sample, other DNA sequences also encode this same CDR3. This chain connects TRBV7-2 to TRBJ1-1; 8 nucleotides align to TRBD1. The V gene end was trimmed by 3 bases and the J gene end by 2 bases; junction bases not matched to a gene: 11. CDR1 is SGHTA and CDR2 is FQGNSA in the germline V gene. The CDR3 is 17 residues long. The DNA for the CDR3 is TGTGCCAGCAGCTTCAATCCGGGACAGGAGACAAACACTGAAGCTTTCTTT. It encodes CASSFNPGQETNTEAFF.

The V call is TRBV10-3, the J call TRBJ1-4; D is unclear. Trimming stripped 0 bases from V and 0 bases from J, with 8 bases between. Germline-derived CDR1 and CDR2 are ENHRY and SYGVKD. This CDR3 comprises 16 residues. CDR3 sequence: CAISESGGSTNEKLFF. DNA of the CDR3: TGTGCCATCAGTGAGTCGGGAGGGTCAACTAATGAAAAACTGTTTTTT.

This rearrangement joins TRBV19 to TRBJ1-4; D is undetermined. The CDR3 consists of 16 residues. The V gene's germline CDR1 is LNHDA and CDR2 SQIVND (reference sequence). The V and J ends lost 4 bases and 0 bases respectively, with 12 bases between them. CDR3 loop: CASSTNGRATNEKLFF. CDR3 nucleotides: TGTGCCAGTAGTACGAATGGGCGTGCAACTAATGAAAAACTGTTTTTT.

The CDR3 protein is CASSEASFSGANVLTF. DNA of the CDR3: TGTGCCAGCAGTGAAGCGAGTTTCTCTGGGGCCAACGTCCTGACTTTC. The chain employs TRBV2 and TRBJ2-6; D not resolved. V lost 0 bases, J lost 0 bases, and 6 bases lay in between. Germline CDR1 and CDR2: SNHLY and FYNNEI. CDR3 length equals 16 residues.